The 28 T cell receptor beta chains below were found in one sample sequenced in a study of tumor-infiltrating lymphocytes in primary liver carcinoma. Constant-region priming of 500 ng total RNA yielded TCR beta cDNA. Three nested multiplex PCR rounds of slightly modified ARM-PCR generated TCR beta libraries. A C-beta reverse primer and TRBV1-TRBV30 forward primers served in each of the first two PCR rounds, at ten to eleven cycles apiece. TCRdb called the multiplex PCR reads again in MiXCR, with one record for every CDR3 protein. The sample contains fewer than 75,000 distinct CDR3 sequences, 70% to 85% of which appear only once. Both RNA and DNA were isolated together from about 20-30 mg of bulk tissue that had not been sorted. The sample comprised liver tumor tissue from sampling region 2. Subset of the sample: tumor region T2, inferior pole. These receptors were taken from a man between 40 and 49 years old with primary liver carcinoma and hepatitis B virus infection.

This clonotype appeared once. The chain has TRBV11-2 and TRBJ2-5, with TRBD2 identical over 8 bases. Germline V gives CDR1 SGHAT, CDR2 FQNNGV. V lost 11 bases, J lost 13 bases, and 27 bases stayed unmatched. This CDR3 has 16 amino acids. CDR3 in DNA: TGTGCCTTCAGCCAAACTCCTGGCGGGGGGAAAGAGGCCCGGTACTTC. This codes for CAFSQTPGGGKEARYF.

Regarding this clonotype: An end of the junction differs from the germline gene, which may be a read error. V and J are TRBV11-3 and TRBJ2-5; 8 positions agree with TRBD1. CDR1 is SGHNT, CDR2 YENEEA, per germline. This CDR3 contains 13 residues. The CDR3 region is CASSATGGEIQYF. The DNA for the CDR3 is TGTGCCAGCAGCGCTACAGGGGGAGAGATCCAGTACTTC.

V usage is TRBV4-3 and J usage is TRBJ2-6; D remains unclear. The V gene lost 2 bases and the J gene lost 5 bases, with 16 bases spanning the gap. The CDR3 runs to 17 residues. Per germline, CDR1 LGHNA and CDR2 YSLEER. The CDR3 here is CASSQHGFRYRANVLTF. Here the CDR3 DNA reads TGCGCCAGCAGCCAACATGGGTTCCGCTATAGGGCCAACGTCCTGACTTTC.

The chain joins TRBV28 to TRBJ2-7; 10 bases are a match to TRBD1. The CDR3 consists of 15 residues. CDR1 is MDHEN, CDR2 SYDVKM, per germline. The ends lost 6 bases at V and 3 bases at J; junction bases unmatched: 8. The CDR3 loop is CASSLPGQGIYEQYF. CDR3 nucleotide sequence: TGTGCCAGCAGCTTACCGGGACAGGGGATCTACGAGCAGTACTTC. Looking up the rest from reference TRBV28 and TRBJ2-7 gives the full variable domain: DVKVTQSSRYLVKRTGEKVFLECVQDMDHENMFWYRQDPGLGLRLIYFSYDVKMKEKGDIPEGYSVSREKKERFSLILESASTNQTSMYLCASSLPGQGIYEQYFGPGTRLTVT.

With respect to this clonotype: The junction departs from germline at one end; a sequencing error may be responsible. The J gene is TRBJ2-7, the V gene TRBV11-2, with D perhaps matching TRBD1 (6 bases). CDR1 and CDR2 from the germline V gene are SGHAT and FQNNGV. The CDR3 contains 13 residues. This CDR3 reads CTSGLAGVGEQYF. DNA for the CDR3: TGTACCAGCGGTCTTGCAGGGGTCGGCGAGCAGTACTTC.

About this clonotype: The missing conserved phenylalanine or tryptophan at the end of this CDR3 makes a read error likely. Because the CDR3's place on the DNA is in doubt, the DNA is left out and the CDR3 is given as listed by TCRdb. The CDR3: CVSSLEMEAYGYSI. The chain uses TRBV5-6 and TRBJ1-2. The CDR3 is 14 amino acids long, termini counted. CDR1 SGHDT and CDR2 YYEEEE come from the germline V gene.

Notes on this clonotype: A junction boundary mismatches the germline segment, possibly from a read error. The V and J genes are TRBV11-2 and TRBJ1-5; a weak D match, TRBD1 (6 bases). The CDR3 sequence is 16 residues long. Germline V gives CDR1 SGHAT, CDR2 FQNNGV. For the CDR3, the DNA is TGTGCCAGTAGCCTAAAAGGGGGACTGACGAATCATCCCCAGCATTTT. Its protein is CASSLKGGLTNHPQHF.

Details on this clonotype: A read error is possible here, since a much larger clone lies one base away. The chain uses TRBV11-2 and TRBJ2-1, with 14 bases fitting TRBD2. CDR3 length: 16 residues. The germline CDR1 and CDR2 sequences are SGHAT and FQNNGV. The CDR3 reads CAISSGLAGEYNEQFF. Here the CDR3 DNA reads TGTGCCATCAGCTCGGGACTAGCGGGAGAATACAATGAGCAGTTCTTC.

On this clonotype itself: The CDR3 does not close with the conserved phenylalanine or tryptophan, likely indicating a read error. This rearrangement joins TRBV6-5 to TRBJ2-3; 9 bases line up with TRBD2. Germline values: CDR1 MNHEY, CDR2 SVGAGI. CDR3 length equals 15 residues. In DNA, the CDR3 is TGTGCCAGCAGGTCGGGACTAGCTGGTACAGATGCGCAGTATTGT. Its translation is CASRSGLAGTDAQYC.

This clonotype was counted ten times or more. Sequence at one end of the junction differs from germline and may be a read error. The gene calls are TRBV11-3 and TRBJ2-3; 8 nucleotides align to TRBD2. The CDR3 has 14 amino acids. Germline CDR1 is SGHNT and CDR2 is YENEEA. CDR3 sequence (DNA): TGTGCCAGCAGCTTCAGGACTAGCACAGATACTCAGTGTTTT. Amino acid sequence: CASSFRTSTDTQCF.

This clonotype appeared a few times. This could be a read error, since a much larger clone is one nucleotide away. As the CDR3 is not closed by the conserved phenylalanine or tryptophan, this likely results from a read error. The DNA is omitted, as the CDR3 cannot be located on it reliably, and the CDR3 follows TCRdb's listing. CDR3 amino acids: CASSQNERTDL. V gene TRBV5-4 combines with J gene TRBJ2-3; whether TRBD1, the table's D call, matches the DNA was not checked. Ends included, the CDR3 has 11 residues. Germline assignment: CDR1 SGHNT and CDR2 YYREEE (reference sequence).

This clonotype has just one count. An end of the junction does not agree with germline; a read error may underlie this. J is TRBJ2-4 and V is TRBV30; TRBD1 aligns across 8 bases. Germline V gene data show CDR1 as GTSNPN and CDR2 as SVGIG (reference sequence). There are 14 residues in the CDR3. The CDR3 nucleotides read TGTGCCTGGTGTGTACTCGGGACAGGAACCATTCAGTACTTC. Translating gives CAWCVLGTGTIQYF.

Of note for this clonotype: At one end the junction does not follow the germline gene, possibly because of a read error. The chain carries TRBV11-2 and TRBJ2-5; 8 bases agree with TRBD2. In germline, CDR1 is SGHAT, CDR2 FQNNGV. This CDR3 has 16 residues. CDR3 residues: CTSTQTPGGGKGTRYF. CDR3 DNA: TGTACCAGCACCCAAACTCCTGGCGGGGGGAAAGGGACCCGGTACTTC. The full variable domain, in which reference TRBV11-2 and TRBJ2-5 provide the parts outside the CDR3, is EAGVAQSPRYKIIEKRQSVAFWCNPISGHATLYWYQQILGQGPKLLIQFQNNGVVDDSQLPKDRFSAERLKGVDSTLKIQPAKLEDSAVYLCTSTQTPGGGKGTRYFGPGTRLLVL.

Points on this clonotype: One junction end disagrees with the germline gene, perhaps due to a read error. CDR3 loop: CASSMRGGRGISLSGTNVLTF. CDR3 nucleotides: TGTGCCAGCAGCATGAGGGGAGGCAGGGGCATTTCCCTCTCTGGGACCAACGTCCTGACTTTC. The chain employs TRBV11-2 and TRBJ2-6, with D perhaps TRBD1 or TRBD2 (6 bases each). From germline, CDR1 is SGHAT and CDR2 FQNNGV. This CDR3 contains 21 residues.

The chain has TRBV5-1 and TRBJ2-2; no definite D call. Germline-derived CDR1 and CDR2 are SGHRS and YFSETQ. CDR3 length equals 15 residues. V shed 4 bases and J shed 2 bases, with 12 bases lying between them. The DNA for the CDR3 is TGCGCCAGCAGCGGGATGGGCGCAAACACCGGGGAGCTGTTTTTT. Its translation is CASSGMGANTGELFF. The full variable domain, with the rest looked up from reference TRBV5-1 and TRBJ2-2, is KAGVTQTPRYLIKTRGQQVTLSCSPISGHRSVSWYQQTPGQGLQFLFEYFSETQRNKGNFPGRFSGRQFSNSRSEMNVSTLELGDSALYLCASSGMGANTGELFFGEGSRLTVL.

As concerns this clonotype: A junction boundary mismatches the germline segment, possibly from a read error. The rearrangement uses TRBV11-2 and TRBJ2-2, with D perhaps TRBD2 (6 bases). This CDR3 contains 17 residues. Germline V lookup: CDR1 SGHAT, CDR2 FQNNGV. CDR3 sequence: CASCLALGGANTGDLFF. CDR3 DNA sequence: TGTGCCAGCTGCTTAGCATTAGGAGGGGCGAACACCGGGGATCTCTTTTTT. The whole variable domain, filled in from reference TRBV11-2 and TRBJ2-2, reads EAGVAQSPRYKIIEKRQSVAFWCNPISGHATLYWYQQILGQGPKLLIQFQNNGVVDDSQLPKDRFSAERLKGVDSTLKIQPAKLEDSAVYLCASCLALGGANTGDLFFGEGSRLTVL.

This clonotype was detected only a few times. This chain links TRBV11-2 with TRBJ2-4; TRBD2 agrees at 12 bases. The CDR3 length is 18 residues. CDR1 is SGHAT, CDR2 FQNNGV, per germline. V lost 4 bases to trimming and J lost 0 bases; unmatched junction nucleotides: 7. CDR3 DNA: TGTGCCAGCAGCTCACCGGGACTAGCGGGTCTAGCCAAAAACATTCAGTACTTC. Residues: CASSSPGLAGLAKNIQYF. The whole variable domain, filled in from reference TRBV11-2 and TRBJ2-4, reads EAGVAQSPRYKIIEKRQSVAFWCNPISGHATLYWYQQILGQGPKLLIQFQNNGVVDDSQLPKDRFSAERLKGVDSTLKIQPAKLEDSAVYLCASSSPGLAGLAKNIQYFGAGTRLSVL.

This clonotype was counted many times. This chain links TRBV28 with TRBJ2-2; D tentatively fits TRBD1 or TRBD2 (6 bases each). V was clipped by 6 bases and J by 5 bases, with 16 bases between them. Germline V gene data show CDR1 as MDHEN and CDR2 as SYDVKM. The CDR3 sequence is 15 residues long. The DNA for the CDR3 is TGTGCCAGCAGCCGCGGAGGGGGAGGTACCGGGGAGCTGTTTTTT. It yields the protein CASSRGGGGTGELFF.

Of note for this clonotype: One end of the junction does not line up with germline, which may come from a read error. The CDR3 DNA reads as TGTACCAGCAGTTCCGGGACTAGCGCTGGTTATGACCAGTACTTC. It translates to CTSSSGTSAGYDQYF. V is TRBV12-3 or TRBV12-4 and J is TRBJ2-7; 10 bases align to TRBD2. The CDR3 is 15 amino acids.

The chain uses TRBV11-2 and TRBJ2-2, with D possibly being TRBD1 or TRBD2 (5 bases each). The CDR3 sequence is 15 residues long. Germline-derived CDR1 and CDR2 are SGHAT and FQNNGV. V lost 7 bases and J 1 base, leaving 13 bases between the germline ends. CDR3 loop: CASIAWGRNTGELFF. The CDR3 DNA follows: TGTGCCAGCATCGCCTGGGGGAGGAACACCGGGGAGCTGTTTTTT.

The chain recombines TRBV10-3 with TRBJ2-2; no reliable D call. Per germline, CDR1 ENHRY and CDR2 SYGVKD. The CDR3 totals 13 residues. Deletions cut 3 bases from V and 6 bases from J, with 8 bases between. CDR3: CAISDPHAGELFF. CDR3 DNA: TGTGCCATCAGTGACCCCCACGCCGGGGAGCTGTTTTTT.

In regard to this clonotype: The junction departs from germline at one end; a sequencing error may be responsible. V and J are TRBV29-1 and TRBJ2-1; D remains ambiguous. CDR1 and CDR2 from the germline V gene are SQVTM and ANQGSEA. The CDR3 has 11 residues. CDR3 protein: CSVESNNEQPF. The DNA of the CDR3 is TGCAGCGTTGAAAGCAACAATGAGCAGCCCTTC.

The rearrangement uses TRBV4-2 and TRBJ2-3; D might be TRBD2 (5 bases). Between the trimmed V and J ends, which lost 1 base and 6 bases, there was a span of 23 bases. The CDR3 extends over 18 amino acids. Germline assignment: CDR1 LGHNA and CDR2 YNFKEQ. Here the CDR3 DNA reads TGTGCCAGCAGCCAAGTGACGCTTCTAGCAGGAGCGACGGATACGCAGTATTTT. Protein product: CASSQVTLLAGATDTQYF.

Worth noting for this clonotype: This may be a read error, as it is one base from a much larger clone. The J gene is TRBJ2-7, the V gene TRBV11-2; D remains ambiguous. Germline values: CDR1 SGHAT, CDR2 FQNNGV. The CDR3 consists of 14 residues. The CDR3: CASSLEVLSYEQCF. The CDR3 DNA sequence: TGTGCCAGCAGCTTAGAGGTCTTATCCTACGAGCAGTGCTTC.

As concerns this clonotype: One end of the junction varies from germline; a read error may be responsible. This chain connects TRBV4-2 to TRBJ2-1; 9 nucleotides line up with TRBD2. The CDR3 loop spans 14 amino acids. Germline V lookup: CDR1 LGHNA, CDR2 YNFKEQ. The CDR3 DNA follows: TGTGCCAGCAGCCAACTAGCGGGATACAACGAGCAGTTCTTC. This sequence encodes CASSQLAGYNEQFF.

On this clonotype itself: This may stem from a read error, because a much larger clone lies one nucleotide away. V and J are TRBV7-9 and TRBJ2-3; D is possibly TRBD1 (6 bases). This CDR3 is 15 amino acids long. Germline values: CDR1 SEHNR, CDR2 FQNEAQ (reference sequence). The CDR3 region is CANSLYYRVADTQYF. The CDR3 nucleotides read TGTGCCAACAGCTTATATTACAGGGTAGCAGATACGCAGTATTTT.

Concerning this clonotype: Germline and junction disagree at one end, which may indicate a read error. V gene TRBV6-2 or TRBV6-3 combines with J gene TRBJ2-3; D call uncertain. Germline V gene data show CDR1 as MNHEY and CDR2 as SVGEGT. The CDR3 consists of 12 residues. CDR3 protein: CVSRPSADTQYF. DNA of the CDR3: TGTGTCAGCAGGCCCTCTGCGGATACGCAGTATTTT.

The V and J genes are TRBV14 and TRBJ2-1; tentative D call: TRBD2 (5 bases). The germline V and J ends were trimmed by 1 base and 7 bases, with 20 bases remaining between them. The CDR3 covers 17 residues. Germline-derived CDR1 and CDR2 are SGHDN and FVKESK. The CDR3 here is CASSQAPEVSAVNEQFF. For the CDR3, the DNA is TGTGCCAGCAGCCAAGCCCCCGAGGTTAGCGCCGTAAATGAGCAGTTCTTC.